Each of the 29 T cell receptor beta chains below was sequenced from the same sample in a study of blood T cells in healthy people across ages. A J-beta primer mix and a sample-barcoded 5' primer were used in a second PCR of about 7 to 12 cycles. Each CDR3 protein gets one entry after TCRdb re-called the 5' RACE reads with MiXCR. The sample gives about 640,000 distinct CDR3 sequences, around 31% of which show up once; approximately 14% is in the top ten. The sequenced sample consisted of blood. The receptors here all came from a woman aged 80 or over in good health.

This chain connects TRBV7-2 to TRBJ2-1; TRBD2 matches 7 bases. The tail of the sequence fits TRBJ2-7 better, so the J call may be wrong. The germline V gene encodes CDR1 SGHTA and CDR2 FQGNSA. This CDR3 has 16 residues. The chain's CDR3 is CASSLGLARSYNEQYF. The CDR3 bases are TGTGCCAGCAGCTTAGGACTAGCCCGCTCCTACAATGAGCAGTACTTC.

This clonotype came up many times. The rearrangement joins TRBV7-2 to TRBJ1-2, with D possibly TRBD1 on 6 matching bases. Germline loops: CDR1 SGHTA, CDR2 FQGNSA. The CDR3 covers 13 residues. V dropped 2 bases and J dropped 4 bases, with 8 bases sitting between them. CDR3 in amino acids: CASSLSGAYGYTF. CDR3 sequence (DNA): TGTGCCAGCAGCTTATCAGGGGCCTATGGCTACACCTTC.

V usage is TRBV28 and J usage is TRBJ2-3; 7 bases agree with TRBD2. This CDR3 is built from 15 residues. CDR1 is MDHEN and CDR2 is SYDVKM in the germline V gene. V was clipped by 8 bases and J by 0 bases; unmatched bases: 8. The DNA for the CDR3 is TGTGCCAGCGGGGAAAACGGGGGGAGCACAGATACGCAGTATTTT. Protein product: CASGENGGSTDTQYF.

This clonotype has a handful of counts. A much more abundant neighbour one base away suggests this may be a read error. The rearrangement links TRBV7-9 to TRBJ2-1, with D tentatively TRBD1 (5 bases). The end of the DNA aligns better with TRBJ2-7, so the J call may be wrong. Per the germline V gene, CDR1 is SEHNR and CDR2 is FQNEAQ (reference sequence). CDR3 length: 15 amino acids. The CDR3 sequence: CASSQRGNSYNEQYF. DNA for the CDR3: TGTGCCAGCAGCCAAAGGGGCAACTCCTACAATGAGCAGTACTTC.

About this clonotype: One base away lies a much larger clone, so this may be a sequencing read error. The rearrangement uses TRBV20-1 and TRBJ2-1; D ambiguous. Looked up from germline, CDR1 is DFQATT and CDR2 is SNEGSKA (reference sequence). This CDR3 has 11 residues. In DNA, the CDR3 is TGCAGGGCTCAGATAGTGGCTGAGCAGTTCTTC. It codes for CRAQIVAEQFF.

Of note for this clonotype: A much larger clone is a single base away; this may be a read error. V and J are TRBV7-6 and TRBJ1-5; TRBD1 matches 9 bases. Germline V gene lookup returns CDR1 SGHVS and CDR2 FNYEAQ. The trim removed 5 bases at V and 6 bases at J, leaving 11 bases unmatched. This CDR3 spans 16 amino acids. The DNA of the CDR3 is TGTGCCAGCAGCCCCCGGACAGGGGCCGGGGGTCAGCCCCAGCATTTT. This codes for CASSPRTGAGGQPQHF.

This clonotype was observed a few times. V gene TRBV6-1 combines with J gene TRBJ1-1; the match to TRBD1 covers 7 bases. Germline CDR1 MNHNS, CDR2 SASEGT. The CDR3 totals 14 residues. V lost 7 bases and J lost 6; bases outside the gene matches: 11. The CDR3, as DNA: TGTGCCAGCAAAAGCAGGCAGGGGGTATCTGAAGCTTTCTTT. Its protein product is CASKSRQGVSEAFF.

The rearrangement links TRBV4-2 to TRBJ1-6; D possibly corresponds to TRBD1 (6 bases). Per germline, CDR1 LGHNA and CDR2 YNFKEQ. The V end was cut by 4 bases, the J end by 10 bases, with 11 bases between. This CDR3 contains 13 residues. The DNA for the CDR3 is TGTGCCAGCAGCCCGGGACAAGAATCACCCCTCCACTTT. It translates to CASSPGQESPLHF.

This sequence joins TRBV12-3 or TRBV12-4 and TRBJ1-2; the D is unclear. This CDR3 is 14 amino acids long. Trimming took 3 bases from V and 3 from J, leaving 11 bases between them. The CDR3 spells CASSLATPYYGYTF. CDR3 sequence (DNA): TGTGCCAGCAGTTTGGCGACGCCGTACTATGGCTACACCTTC.

This clonotype occurred many times. The J gene is TRBJ2-7, the V gene TRBV12-3 or TRBV12-4; 8 positions match TRBD1. The ends lost 5 bases at V and 6 bases at J; junction bases unmatched: 9. The CDR3 totals 14 residues. CDR3: CASSVRSDRGEQYF. The CDR3 nucleotides read TGTGCCAGCAGTGTCAGATCCGACAGGGGCGAGCAGTACTTC.

This clonotype was seen a handful of times. With a much larger clone just one base away, this may be a read error. CDR3 in amino acids: CASSPPRGYNEQYF. The CDR3 DNA sequence: TGTGCCAGCAGCCCCCCAAGGGGCTACAATGAGCAGTACTTC. The gene calls are TRBV7-2 and TRBJ2-7; possible D gene TRBD1, 5 bases. Germline V gene lookup returns CDR1 SGHTA and CDR2 FQGNSA. V lost 5 bases to trimming and J lost 7 bases, with 18 bases between them. This CDR3 contains 14 residues.

The chain joins TRBV4-2 to TRBJ2-5, with D possibly TRBD2 on 6 matching bases. This CDR3 is built from 15 residues. V shed 0 bases and J shed 1 base, with 9 bases lying between them. Germline V gene lookup returns CDR1 LGHNA and CDR2 YNFKEQ. Here the CDR3 reads CASSQEGGSQETQYF. CDR3 bases: TGTGCCAGCAGCCAAGAAGGAGGGTCCCAAGAGACCCAGTACTTC.

This clonotype has a count of ten or more. The chain employs TRBV29-1 and TRBJ2-5; the match to TRBD2 covers 9 bases. The CDR3 runs 14 residues. CDR1 is SQVTM, CDR2 ANQGSEA, per germline. V trimming: 4 bases; J trimming: 5 bases; junction bases outside the gene matches: 8. CDR3 amino acids: CSVGGAGGLETQYF. CDR3 sequence (DNA): TGCAGCGTTGGAGGAGCGGGGGGACTGGAGACCCAGTACTTC. Supplemented by reference TRBV29-1 and TRBJ2-5, the full variable domain reads SAVISQKPSRDICQRGTSLTIQCQVDSQVTMMFWYRQQPGQSLTLIATANQGSEATYESGFVIDKFPISRPNLTFSTLTVSNMSPEDSSIYLCSVGGAGGLETQYFGPGTRLLVL.

The count of this clonotype is one. This chain links TRBV6-2 or TRBV6-3 with TRBJ2-7; TRBD2 might be the D (6 bases). CDR1 and CDR2 from the germline V gene are MNHEY and SVGEGT. This CDR3 region has 14 residues. V lost 2 bases and J 1 base, leaving 9 bases between the germline ends. The CDR3 DNA reads as TGTGCCAGCAGTTACGGGGGGAAATCCTACGAGCAGTACTTC. Its protein product is CASSYGGKSYEQYF.

V gene TRBV6-2 or TRBV6-3 combines with J gene TRBJ2-5; 8 nucleotides line up with TRBD2. V lost 8 bases, J lost 11 bases, and 25 bases stayed unmatched. CDR1 is MNHEY, CDR2 SVGEGT, per germline. CDR3 length equals 17 residues. The CDR3 sequence: CASPREAGTRCKYEQYF. The DNA of the CDR3 is TGTGCCAGCCCCCGGGAAGCCGGGACTAGGTGTAAATATGAGCAGTACTTC.

The CDR3 DNA sequence: TGTGCCAGCAGCTTATCCCCGGGGGCTGACGAGCAGTACTTC. Residues: CASSLSPGADEQYF. The V gene is TRBV7-3, the J gene TRBJ2-7; D may match TRBD1 or TRBD2 (6 bases each). CDR3 length equals 14 residues. The germline V gene encodes CDR1 SGHTA and CDR2 FQGTGA. Trimming took off 2 bases at V and 5 bases at J, with 13 bases between the two ends.

In nucleotides, the CDR3 is TGTGCCAGCAGCACAGGGACAGGGCAGAATGAGCAGTTCTTC. Translation gives CASSTGTGQNEQFF. This chain links TRBV7-3 with TRBJ2-1, with 9 positions matching TRBD1. Germline values: CDR1 SGHTA, CDR2 FQGTGA. Unmatched junction bases numbered 6, after V lost 5 bases and J lost 7 bases. The CDR3 loop spans 14 amino acids. The full variable domain, with the rest looked up from reference TRBV7-3 and TRBJ2-1, is GAGVSQTPSNKVTEKGKYVELRCDPISGHTALYWYRQSLGQGPEFLIYFQGTGAADDSGLPNDRFFAVRPEGSVSTLKIQRTERGDSAVYLCASSTGTGQNEQFFGPGTRLTVL.

V usage is TRBV5-1 and J usage is TRBJ1-2; D is perhaps TRBD1 (5 bases). CDR1 is SGHRS and CDR2 is YFSETQ in the germline V gene. V was pared by 6 bases and J by 6 bases, with 21 bases between. The CDR3 consists of 15 residues. Written as DNA, the CDR3 is TGCGCCAGCACCTACGTCGGGCAGGGAGTGGATGGCTACACCTTC. Translation gives CASTYVGQGVDGYTF.

Ten or more counts support this clonotype. The gene calls are TRBV28 and TRBJ2-7; TRBD1 aligns across 7 bases. V lost 4 bases and J lost 7; bases outside the gene matches: 7. The CDR3 sequence is 13 residues long. Germline values: CDR1 MDHEN, CDR2 SYDVKM. CDR3 sequence: CASSSGTVREQYF. The CDR3 DNA is TGTGCCAGCAGTTCCGGGACAGTACGTGAGCAGTACTTC.

The table lists this clonotype with a count of one. The V gene is TRBV30, the J gene TRBJ1-2; possibly TRBD1 for D (5 bases). V lost 0 bases and J lost 6, with 17 bases in between. From germline, CDR1 is GTSNPN and CDR2 SVGIG (reference sequence). The CDR3 extends over 15 amino acids. The CDR3: CAWSVGTGRGDGYTF. The CDR3 nucleotides are TGTGCCTGGAGTGTCGGAACAGGTCGGGGGGATGGCTACACCTTC. The complete variable domain, with remaining parts taken from reference TRBV30 and TRBJ1-2, reads SQTIHQWPATLVQPVGSPLSLECTVEGTSNPNLYWYRQAAGRGLQLLFYSVGIGQISSEVPQNLSASRPQDRQFILSSKKLLLSDSGFYLCAWSVGTGRGDGYTFGSGTRLTVV.

This clonotype has more than one count but fewer than ten. This chain links TRBV5-1 with TRBJ1-4; tentatively, D is TRBD1 (5 bases). V lost 4 bases to trimming and J lost 8 bases, with 15 bases between them. Germline values: CDR1 SGHRS, CDR2 YFSETQ. The CDR3 has 14 amino acids. CDR3 loop: CASSEGFGVEKLFF. The DNA of the CDR3 is TGCGCCAGCAGCGAGGGGTTCGGGGTAGAAAAACTGTTTTTT.

This clonotype came up many times. V is TRBV11-2 and J is TRBJ2-5; 7 positions agree with TRBD1. The CDR3 totals 14 residues. V shed 2 bases and J 7 bases; nucleotides not matched to a gene: 7. Germline V CDR1 and CDR2: SGHAT, FQNNGV. CDR3 residues: CASSLLTGTGTQYF. The DNA of the CDR3 is TGTGCCAGCAGCTTACTGACAGGGACGGGGACCCAGTACTTC.

Ten or more counts support this clonotype. The chain has TRBV7-3 and TRBJ2-1; no clear D gene. V was cut by 6 bases and J by 7 bases, with 10 bases left in between. CDR1 and CDR2 from the germline V gene are SGHTA and FQGTGA. This CDR3 spans 12 amino acids. The CDR3, as DNA: TGTGCCAGCAGATACCCCGGGAATGAGCAGTTCTTC. Amino acid sequence: CASRYPGNEQFF.

This rearrangement joins TRBV20-1 to TRBJ2-3; D is possibly TRBD1 (6 bases). Germline CDR1 is DFQATT and CDR2 is SNEGSKA (reference sequence). There are 13 residues in the CDR3. V was pared by 5 bases and J by 4 bases, with 13 bases between. The CDR3 DNA reads TGCAGTGCTCATACAGGGACCGCAGATACGCAGTATTTT. This codes for CSAHTGTADTQYF.

Note on this clonotype: Possible read error: a much larger clone is one base away. The chain links TRBV24-1 to TRBJ2-1; D not resolved. The J call may be mistaken, given a closer DNA end match to TRBJ2-7. The CDR3 length is 17 residues. Germline lookup yields CDR1 KGHDR and CDR2 SFDVKD. Here the CDR3 reads CATSHVLWAICYNEQYF. The CDR3, as DNA: TGTGCCACCAGTCACGTTCTTTGGGCAATCTGCTACAATGAGCAGTACTTC.

The chain carries TRBV24-1 and TRBJ2-5; maybe TRBD2 (6 bases). The CDR3 loop spans 15 amino acids. V dropped 3 bases and J dropped 1 base, with 11 bases sitting between them. Germline V gives CDR1 KGHDR, CDR2 SFDVKD. CDR3: CATSDPGLPQETQYF. CDR3 bases: TGTGCCACCAGTGATCCCGGACTACCCCAAGAGACCCAGTACTTC.

Points on this clonotype: With a much larger clone just one base away, this may be a read error. J is TRBJ1-5 and V is TRBV20-1; D gene unclear. The CDR3 spans 13 residues. Germline CDR1 and CDR2: DFQATT and SNEGSKA (reference sequence). The V gene lost 5 bases and the J gene lost 3 bases, with 11 bases spanning the gap. CDR3 in DNA: TGCAGTGCTGGGAACAGTTTCAATCAGCCCCAGCATTTT. It is translated as CSAGNSFNQPQHF.

This clonotype was counted only a few times. The chain employs TRBV4-3 and TRBJ2-3; D may be TRBD2 (6 bases). The V end lost 0 bases, the J end lost 5 bases, and 15 bases lay between the germline ends. Germline values: CDR1 LGHNA, CDR2 YSLEER. The CDR3 runs 16 residues. The DNA for the CDR3 is TGCGCCAGCAGCCAAGAGTCGAGACTAGTTGGAGATACGCAGTATTTT. Translated, it gives CASSQESRLVGDTQYF.

This clonotype was detected many times. The chain recombines TRBV7-9 with TRBJ1-2, with TRBD1 matching 7 bases. The junction had 3 bases not matched to a gene; V was cut back by 4 bases and J by 7 bases. Germline lookup yields CDR1 SEHNR and CDR2 FQNEAQ (reference sequence). The CDR3 totals 12 residues. Here the CDR3 reads CASSSRGGGYTF. The CDR3 DNA follows: TGTGCCAGCAGCTCCAGGGGGGGTGGCTACACCTTC.